These 13 T cell receptor beta chains were all obtained from the same sample, sequenced in a study of cytomegalovirus exposure and HLA in healthy donors (dated by TCRdb to 2017 to 2019). Libraries were built with the immunoSEQ multiplex PCR assay. The multiplex PCR relied on a mix of 60 forward primers for TCR Vbeta segments and 13 reverse primers for TCR Jbeta segments. TCRdb limited this immuneACCESS table to in-frame rearrangements with V and J called. A share of clones is missing; checked studies link under half to unresolved V genes, and the rest is unexplained. This sample lists more than 100,000 clones; over 65% were detected once. The biggest ten clones account for about 8% of the sample. The sample comprised PBMCs. The origin of the receptors is a woman aged 35 to 49 in good health and CMV-seropositive.

This chain uses TRBV7-9 with TRBJ2-3; D gene uncertain. V was clipped by 5 bases and J by 9 bases, with 9 bases between them. Germline CDR1 is SEHNR and CDR2 is FQNEAQ (reference sequence). The CDR3 has 11 amino acids. The CDR3 region has the DNA TGTGCCAGCAGCCCCCGCGAGACGCAGTATTTT. Its protein product is CASSPRETQYF.

The CDR3 protein is CASSPGTEEKLFF. Written as DNA, the CDR3 is TGTGCCAGCAGTCCCGGGACAGAGGAAAAACTGTTTTTT. V is TRBV9 and J is TRBJ1-4; 7 nucleotides align to TRBD1. The CDR3 consists of 13 residues. In germline, CDR1 is SGDLS, CDR2 YYNGEE. After removal of 5 bases from V and 8 bases from J, the junction contained 6 bases not matched to a gene.

V is TRBV19 and J is TRBJ2-1; 8 nucleotides line up with TRBD1. CDR1 and CDR2 (germline): LNHDA, SQIVND (reference sequence). The CDR3 covers 13 residues. J lost 7 bases, V lost 7 bases, and 6 bases had no gene match. The CDR3 DNA sequence: TGTGCCAGTATTAGAACAGGGGGTAATGAGCAGTTCTTC. It encodes CASIRTGGNEQFF.

The rearrangement joins TRBV5-1 to TRBJ2-1; 11 positions match TRBD2. The CDR3 is 16 amino acids. Losses at the gene ends were 0 bases for V and 7 bases for J; bases not matched to a gene: 6. Germline CDR1 SGHRS, CDR2 YFSETQ. CDR3 sequence reads: CASSLEASGRRNEQFF. CDR3 in DNA: TGCGCCAGCAGCTTGGAGGCTAGCGGGAGGAGAAATGAGCAGTTCTTC.

Of note for this clone: The DNA is omitted, as the CDR3 cannot be located on it reliably, and the CDR3 follows TCRdb's listing. This chain uses TRBV7-9 with TRBJ1-2. 15 amino acids form the CDR3, both terminal residues included. In germline, CDR1 is SEHNR, CDR2 FQNEAQ (reference sequence). The CDR3 sequence is CASSFGAGGAYGYTF.

This clone was recorded a few times. The V and J genes are TRBV27 and TRBJ2-1; 11 nucleotides align to TRBD2. Germline CDR1 and CDR2: MNHEY and SMNVEV (reference sequence). Trimming cost V 6 bases and J 9 bases; bases outside gene matches: 13. The CDR3 extends over 16 amino acids. This chain's CDR3 is CASRPLAGGPVGEQFF. The CDR3 bases are TGTGCCAGCAGACCTCTAGCGGGAGGCCCCGTTGGTGAGCAGTTCTTC.

J is TRBJ1-2 and V is TRBV18; 10 bases agree with TRBD1. V shed 6 bases, J shed 7 bases, and the junction held 5 bases outside the gene matches. Germline values: CDR1 KGHSH, CDR2 LQKENI. The CDR3 has 13 residues. CDR3 sequence (DNA): TGTGCCAGCTCCCCAGGACAGGGGGTTGGCTACACCTTC. This sequence encodes CASSPGQGVGYTF.

The chain carries TRBV6-5 and TRBJ1-5, with D perhaps TRBD1 (5 bases). CDR1 and CDR2 from the germline V gene are MNHEY and SVGAGI. The V and J ends lost 0 bases and 5 bases respectively, with 11 bases between them. This CDR3 comprises 15 residues. CDR3 loop: CASSYSAGRDQPQHF. Written as DNA, the CDR3 is TGTGCCAGCAGTTACTCGGCAGGGCGCGATCAGCCCCAGCATTTT.

This clone has a single count. The V call is TRBV27, the J call TRBJ2-7; TRBD2 agrees at 11 bases. The V gene end was trimmed by 2 bases and the J gene end by 6 bases; junction bases not matched to a gene: 6. Per germline, CDR1 MNHEY and CDR2 SMNVEV (reference sequence). The CDR3 loop spans 15 amino acids. The CDR3 loop is CASSLVAGGPAEQYF. The DNA for the CDR3 is TGTGCCAGCAGTTTAGTAGCGGGAGGGCCGGCCGAGCAGTACTTC.

The chain combines TRBV19 with TRBJ1-1; D remains ambiguous. The V gene lost 3 bases and the J gene lost 1 base, with 15 bases spanning the gap. This CDR3 spans 16 amino acids. Germline loops: CDR1 LNHDA, CDR2 SQIVND (reference sequence). CDR3 DNA: TGTGCCAGTAGTATCCCAAGCCATAACGCGAACACTGAAGCTTTCTTT. This encodes CASSIPSHNANTEAFF.

This clone was counted only a few times. CDR3 residues: CASSQEQGTNSPLHF. The DNA for the CDR3 is TGTGCCAGCAGCCAAGAACAGGGGACGAATTCACCCCTCCACTTT. The rearrangement links TRBV14 to TRBJ1-6; 7 bases are shared with TRBD1. This CDR3 spans 15 amino acids. Germline CDR1 SGHDN, CDR2 FVKESK. V was pared by 0 bases and J by 7 bases, with 3 bases of the junction left unmatched.

The chain has TRBV28 and TRBJ1-2, with TRBD1 as a possible D gene (6 bases). The CDR3 covers 14 residues. Trimming removed 6 bases from V and 3 bases from J, with 14 bases in between. Germline values: CDR1 MDHEN, CDR2 SYDVKM. The CDR3 bases are TGTGCCAGCAGGCTCAGGACAGTCGACTATGGCTACACCTTC. This sequence encodes CASRLRTVDYGYTF.

The chain combines TRBV2 with TRBJ2-1; 16 positions match TRBD2. In germline, CDR1 is SNHLY, CDR2 FYNNEI. After removal of 6 bases from V and 15 bases from J, the junction contained 8 bases not matched to a gene. This CDR3 is 14 amino acids long. This chain's CDR3 is CASRGLAGGPSPFF. The CDR3 coding sequence is TGTGCCAGCAGGGGACTAGCGGGAGGGCCCTCCCCGTTCTTC.